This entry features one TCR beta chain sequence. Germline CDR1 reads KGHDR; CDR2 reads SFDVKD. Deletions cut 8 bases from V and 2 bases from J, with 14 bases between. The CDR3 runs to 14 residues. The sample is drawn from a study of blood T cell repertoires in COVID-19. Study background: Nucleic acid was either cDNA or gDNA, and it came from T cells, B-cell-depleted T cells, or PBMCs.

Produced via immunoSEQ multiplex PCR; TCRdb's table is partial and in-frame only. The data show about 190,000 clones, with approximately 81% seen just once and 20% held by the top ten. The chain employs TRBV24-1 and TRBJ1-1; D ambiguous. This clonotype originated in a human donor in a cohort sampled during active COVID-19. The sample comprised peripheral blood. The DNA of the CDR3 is TGTGCCACCACGAGCCTGCTCTTCAACACTGAAGCTTTCTTT. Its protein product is CATTSLLFNTEAFF.